The 19 T cell receptor beta chains below come from one sample, sequenced in a study of early T cells in non-severe SARS-CoV-2 infection. Each CDR3 protein gets one entry after TCRdb re-called the 5' RACE reads with MiXCR. Altogether about 31,000 distinct CDR3 sequences are present, 5.7% being singletons, with the ten largest covering about 7%. Sequencing was carried out using whole blood. The origin of the receptors is an adult who was a healthcare worker with PCR-confirmed SARS-CoV-2 infection or an uninfected control (not recorded which).

The chain has TRBV5-4 and TRBJ2-3; perhaps TRBD1 as D (6 bases). The germline V and J ends were trimmed by 1 base and 3 bases, with 15 bases remaining between them. Germline CDR1 SGHNT, CDR2 YYREEE (reference sequence). This CDR3 spans 16 amino acids. As DNA, the CDR3 is TGTGCCAGCAGCTTGAAAATAGGACAGAGAACAGATACGCAGTATTTT. Its protein is CASSLKIGQRTDTQYF.

Ten or more counts support this clonotype. The J gene is TRBJ2-7, the V gene TRBV5-6, with no clear D. Trimming removed 0 bases from V and 6 bases from J, with 10 bases in between. CDR1 is SGHDT, CDR2 YYEEEE, per germline. The CDR3 has 13 residues. The CDR3 spells CASSLGRIGEQYF. The CDR3 nucleotides read TGTGCCAGCAGCTTGGGCCGGATCGGCGAGCAGTACTTC.

The rearrangement uses TRBV7-9 and TRBJ2-5; no clear D. Trimming shortened V by 6 bases and J by 1 base, and 27 bases separated the two germline ends. This CDR3 spans 19 amino acids. The germline V gene has CDR1 SEHNR and CDR2 FQNEAQ (reference sequence). The CDR3 region has the DNA TGTGCCAGCAGTGCTACCCCGACCCGGTTGGCGGAGATCCAAGAGACCCAGTACTTC. Translated: CASSATPTRLAEIQETQYF.

The sample holds many counts of this clonotype. The V call is TRBV3-1, the J call TRBJ1-2; maybe TRBD1 (5 bases). The CDR3 extends over 15 amino acids. The V gene lost 1 base and the J gene lost 2 bases, with 11 bases spanning the gap. CDR1 is LGHDT, CDR2 YNNKEL, per germline (reference sequence). The CDR3 protein is CASSQGGMRNYGYTF. The CDR3 nucleotides read TGTGCCAGCAGCCAAGGGGGCATGCGGAACTATGGCTACACCTTC.

This clonotype was counted ten times or more. The chain employs TRBV6-1 and TRBJ2-1; TRBD2 might be the D (5 bases). The CDR3 is made up of 16 amino acids. The V end was cut by 5 bases, the J end by 9 bases, with 23 bases between. The germline CDR1 and CDR2 sequences are MNHNS and SASEGT. The CDR3 coding sequence is TGTGCCAGCAGTTCAGGTCCCCATGGTGGGAGCGGTGAGCAGTTCTTC. Encoded protein: CASSSGPHGGSGEQFF.

In its sample, this clonotype was seen a few times. This chain links TRBV5-1 with TRBJ2-3; 7 bases are a match to TRBD2. The CDR3 extends over 18 amino acids. Per the germline V gene, CDR1 is SGHRS and CDR2 is YFSETQ. The trim removed 5 bases at V and 3 bases at J, leaving 18 bases unmatched. The CDR3 region is CASRSSFSGSTGTDTQYF. CDR3 sequence (DNA): TGCGCCAGCAGATCCTCCTTTAGCGGGTCCACCGGGACAGATACGCAGTATTTT.

This clonotype has ten or more counts. This rearrangement joins TRBV11-1 to TRBJ2-7; 7 bases fit TRBD2. Germline values: CDR1 SGHAT, CDR2 FQDESV (reference sequence). Trimming at V came to 6 bases and at J to 3 bases, leaving 11 bases not matched to a gene. The CDR3 extends over 15 amino acids. This CDR3 is CASRSTRDYRYEQYF. The CDR3 nucleotides read TGTGCCAGCAGGTCAACCCGGGACTACCGCTACGAGCAGTACTTC. The variable domain in full, with the rest retrieved from reference TRBV11-1 and TRBJ2-7, is EAEVAQSPRYKITEKSQAVAFWCDPISGHATLYWYRQILGQGPELLVQFQDESVVDDSQLPKDRFSAERLKGVDSTLKIQPAELGDSAMYLCASRSTRDYRYEQYFGPGTRLTVT.

In this sample, this clonotype turned up many times. This chain links TRBV6-5 with TRBJ2-1; no firm D call. Germline assignment: CDR1 MNHEY and CDR2 SVGAGI. The CDR3 consists of 16 residues. Trimming shortened V by 6 bases and J by 0 bases, and 15 bases separated the two germline ends. CDR3 nucleotide sequence: TGTGCCAGCAGATACCGGACGGTGAGCTCCTACAATGAGCAGTTCTTC. It specifies CASRYRTVSSYNEQFF.

This clonotype was detected ten times or more. The DNA for the CDR3 is TGTGCCAGCGCAACAGGGGATTCACCCCTCCACTTT. Translation: CASATGDSPLHF. The V gene is TRBV6-2 or TRBV6-3, the J gene TRBJ1-6, with 7 bases aligning to TRBD1. In germline, CDR1 is MNHEY, CDR2 SVGEGT. The CDR3 has 12 amino acids. V shed 8 bases and J 8 bases; nucleotides not matched to a gene: 3.

This clonotype turned up a few times. The J gene is TRBJ1-1, the V gene TRBV10-3; a possible D gene is TRBD1 (6 bases). V shed 7 bases and J shed 2 bases, with 11 bases lying between them. Germline lookup yields CDR1 ENHRY and CDR2 SYGVKD. The CDR3 loop spans 13 amino acids. In nucleotides, the CDR3 is TGTGCCATCAAGGGGGACCCAAACACTGAAGCTTTCTTT. Translation: CAIKGDPNTEAFF.

The table lists this clonotype with many counts. This chain links TRBV27 with TRBJ1-1; 7 nucleotides line up with TRBD1. CDR1 MNHEY and CDR2 SMNVEV come from the germline V gene (reference sequence). The CDR3 contains 13 residues. J was trimmed by 3 bases and V by 5 bases; bases with no gene match: 3. CDR3 in DNA: TGTGCCAGCAGTCCGGGACAGTACACTGAAGCTTTCTTT. Translated: CASSPGQYTEAFF.

This clonotype was recorded many times. V usage is TRBV28 and J usage is TRBJ1-6, with 9 bases fitting TRBD1. Germline CDR1 is MDHEN and CDR2 is SYDVKM. With 5 bases clipped from V and 0 bases from J, the junction kept 2 bases outside the gene matches. The CDR3 sequence is 16 residues long. The chain's CDR3 is CASSKTGGSYNSPLHF. The CDR3 coding sequence is TGTGCCAGCAGTAAGACAGGGGGCTCCTATAATTCACCCCTCCACTTT.

This clonotype is medium-sized by share. V gene TRBV25-1 combines with J gene TRBJ1-1, with TRBD1 identical over 7 bases. The V gene end was trimmed by 3 bases and the J gene end by 5 bases; junction bases not matched to a gene: 6. The CDR3 sequence is 14 residues long. Germline CDR1 and CDR2: MGHDK and SYGVNS. CDR3 DNA: TGTGCCAGCAGTGAGGGAGGGGGCGAGACTGAAGCTTTCTTT. Protein: CASSEGGGETEAFF.

This chain links TRBV6-6 with TRBJ2-1; TRBD2 matches at 11 bases. Trimming took 9 bases from V and 9 from J; bases not matched to a gene: 10. The length of the CDR3 is 14 residues. Germline loops: CDR1 MNHNY, CDR2 SVGAGI (reference sequence). CDR3 sequence reads: CASQELAGEIEQFF. The DNA of the CDR3 is TGTGCCAGTCAGGAACTAGCGGGAGAGATTGAGCAGTTCTTC.

This clonotype was seen many times. The gene calls are TRBV20-1 and TRBJ2-5; 7 positions match TRBD2. Germline CDR1 DFQATT, CDR2 SNEGSKA (reference sequence). This CDR3 has 14 amino acids. Trimming at V came to 5 bases and at J to 2 bases, leaving 8 bases not matched to a gene. CDR3 loop: CSAPQAGIQETQYF. The DNA of the CDR3 is TGCAGTGCTCCACAAGCGGGGATACAAGAGACCCAGTACTTC.

This clonotype was seen many times. The rearrangement uses TRBV5-1 and TRBJ1-1; 12 nucleotides align to TRBD1. J was trimmed by 6 bases and V by 5 bases; bases with no gene match: 11. The CDR3 runs to 16 residues. Per germline, CDR1 SGHRS and CDR2 YFSETQ. CDR3: CASSQGQGAVSSEAFF. The CDR3 nucleotides are TGCGCCAGCAGTCAGGGACAGGGGGCGGTTTCTTCTGAAGCTTTCTTT.

This clonotype has ten or more counts. The rearrangement joins TRBV9 to TRBJ1-4, with TRBD1 identical over 7 bases. CDR1 is SGDLS and CDR2 is YYNGEE in the germline V gene. This CDR3 is built from 12 residues. Germline trimming cut 4 bases from V and 8 bases from J; bases unmatched to any gene: 2. In DNA, the CDR3 is TGTGCCAGCAGCCGACAGGGCGAAAAACTGTTTTTT. Translating gives CASSRQGEKLFF.

This chain links TRBV6-5 with TRBJ2-3; D possibly uses TRBD1 or TRBD2 (5 bases each). The V gene lost 11 bases and the J gene lost 1 base, with 19 bases spanning the gap. The CDR3 covers 15 residues. CDR1 is MNHEY and CDR2 is SVGAGI in the germline V gene. CDR3 amino acids: CAGGIGGRGTDTQYF. CDR3 coding DNA: TGTGCCGGCGGAATTGGGGGAAGAGGCACAGATACGCAGTATTTT.

This clonotype was observed many times. The chain links TRBV11-2 to TRBJ2-5; possible D gene TRBD1, 5 bases. Trimming shortened V by 5 bases and J by 2 bases, and 21 bases separated the two germline ends. This CDR3 contains 17 residues. From germline, CDR1 is SGHAT and CDR2 FQNNGV. CDR3: CASSGSNLFQGQETQYF. In DNA, the CDR3 is TGTGCCAGCAGCGGTAGTAACCTTTTCCAGGGACAAGAGACCCAGTACTTC.